This TCR beta chain is from a study of PD-1 blockade in classical Hodgkin lymphoma (dated by TCRdb to 2019 to 2021). In terms of the full investigation: Nivolumab dosing was 3 mg/kg intravenously every 2 weeks, continuing until either disease progression or unacceptable toxicity. A peripheral blood immune signature of response to PD-1 blockade in classical Hodgkin lymphoma was defined using TCR beta sequencing and CyTOF. What the authors observed across the whole study: Baseline TCR diversity was reported to be lower in newly diagnosed patients than in healthy donors, and even lower in relapsed/refractory patients. CD4+ but not CD8+ TCR diversity rose significantly by C4D1 (p=0.0027 vs p=0.16), most apparent in complete responders (p=0.02). Lower diversity was observed in patients in whom nivolumab was started less than 1 year after ASCT, and these patients were excluded from later analyses so that confounding by immune reconstitution would be avoided. Baseline diversity similar to that of newly diagnosed patients was observed in trial patients achieving complete response, whereas significantly lower diversity was observed in partial responders and progressors. The study was restricted to a single clinical trial cohort, and the causes of repertoire differences, possibly disease activity or prior therapy, were left undefined.

The CDR3 runs 15 amino acids, cysteine and phenylalanine included. The only DNA kept is the CDR3, 45 bases in frame from the first base. This clone was counted a few times. The antigen it recognizes is unknown. Base-call qualities are not available, and no considerably larger clone is one nucleotide away. The meaning of the sample's time point label: cycle 2 day 1 (C2D1) of nivolumab. Every trial patient had relapsed after autologous stem cell transplantation, and cohorts A, B and C differed in prior brentuximab vedotin exposure. The trial cohort was composed of 56 patients with relapsed/refractory classical Hodgkin lymphoma, for whom complete response, partial response or progressive disease was recorded as best overall response. Single-agent nivolumab was administered to trial patients in the multi-cohort phase II CheckMate 205 trial. An independent review committee assessed best overall response by applying the 2007 International Working Group response criteria. Trial PBMCs were obtained immediately prior to nivolumab initiation (C1D1) and on therapy at cycle 2 day 1 and cycle 4 day 1. Peripheral blood was collected in 8 mL Vacutainer Cell Preparation Tubes, from which PBMCs were isolated by centrifugation and then cryopreserved.

The Qiagen DNeasy kit was used to extract genomic DNA both from unsorted PBMCs and from the negatively selected CD4+ and CD8+ fractions. TCR beta CDR3 regions were amplified by immunoSEQ multiplex PCR using primers annealing to V and J segments. A synthetic immune receptor repertoire was used to minimize amplification bias, and any residual bias was removed computationally once sequencing was done. The original pipeline was this. Repertoire diversity was quantified as the Shannon entropy index using custom Python scripts. Unsorted, CD4+ and CD8+ repertoires were examined separately, except in combined analyses, for which CD4+ and CD8+ sequences were merged in silico. Clonal expansion was defined as a frequency increase of at least 2-fold after treatment compared with C1D1, and clones undetected at baseline were assigned a pseudocount of 0.5. Clones with 0 or 1 copy at C1D1 were classified as singleton clones, and clones with 2 or more copies were classified as non-singleton clones. Clones expanded in unsorted samples were labelled as CD4+, CD8+ or unknown by matching protein sequences in sorted samples from the same patient. Wilcoxon tests were applied to paired samples to test diversity changes from C1D1 to C4D1. In its TCRdb copy, this immuneACCESS table keeps in-frame sequences only and misses some clones. Where compared with another copy, unresolved V genes explain less than half of these, and the others have no known cause. V, J and clone size are those of that table, while D and trimming were read from the DNA. This sample holds 90,000 to 130,000 clones; roughly nine tenths were observed only once. The leading ten clones occupy just under 20% of the sample.

The sequence derives from a human donor with classical Hodgkin lymphoma. The sequence is built from TRBV21-1 and TRBJ1-5; the DNA was not used to check the table's D call, TRBD1. TRBV21-1 is labeled a pseudogene. Sequences were derived from peripheral blood mononuclear cells (PBMCs), sampled before the second cycle of nivolumab. The CDR3 corresponds to CASRPRGRSNQPQHF. The bases read TGTGCCAGCAGACCCAGGGGGCGAAGCAATCAGCCCCAGCATTTT.